Sequencing of this T cell receptor beta chain was carried out in a study of cytomegalovirus exposure and HLA in healthy donors. Whole-study findings and limits: Other equally common chains were less clonally expanded than HLA-associated TCR beta chains, a later analysis showed.

In the case of this clone: Its antigen is unknown.

V dropped 6 bases and J dropped 3 bases, with 9 bases sitting between them. This CDR3 is 12 amino acids long. Per germline, CDR1 SNHLY and CDR2 FYNNEI. The PCR employed 60 Vbeta primers together with 13 Jbeta primers. Generated by immunoSEQ multiplex PCR, the TCRdb table keeps only in-frame clones and is missing some. The table has under 150,000 clones, roughly 70% seen once. The specimen sequenced was PBMCs. The receptor comes from a man in his fifties or sixties in good health and CMV-seronegative. V is TRBV2 and J is TRBJ2-7, with D unclear. This CDR3 is CASSAYLYEQYF. The CDR3 DNA is TGTGCCAGCAGCGCCTACCTCTACGAGCAGTACTTC.